A single sample gave rise to the 26 T cell receptor beta chains below, sequenced in a study of T cell responses to AZD1222 COVID-19 vaccine. Using immunoSEQ multiplex PCR, the repertoire was profiled, and TCRdb retains in-frame clones only, with some absent. Of fewer than 90,000 clones listed, roughly 90% are singletons. Sample: peripheral blood, taken 28 days after the second AZD1222 dose. Every receptor here comes from an adult who received the AZD1222 COVID-19 vaccine.

V usage is TRBV9 and J usage is TRBJ1-1, with 8 positions matching TRBD1. The CDR3 length is 15 residues. Trimming took 3 bases from V and 4 from J; bases not matched to a gene: 8. Germline CDR1 and CDR2: SGDLS and YYNGEE. This chain's CDR3 is CASSAEDRDITEAFF. CDR3 nucleotide sequence: TGTGCCAGCAGCGCCGAGGACAGGGACATCACTGAAGCTTTCTTT.

The CDR3 here is CAWSRQDNQPQHF. The CDR3 nucleotides read TGTGCCTGGAGCCGGCAGGACAATCAGCCCCAGCATTTT. The rearrangement uses TRBV30 and TRBJ1-5, with D uncertain. CDR1 is GTSNPN and CDR2 is SVGIG in the germline V gene (reference sequence). V dropped 3 bases and J dropped 3 bases, with 9 bases sitting between them. CDR3 length equals 13 residues.

The chain links TRBV9 to TRBJ1-2, with D perhaps matching TRBD1 (5 bases). V gave up 5 bases and J gave up 3 bases, with 8 bases separating them. This CDR3 is 12 amino acids long. Germline V lookup: CDR1 SGDLS, CDR2 YYNGEE. CDR3 in amino acids: CASSVQDYGYTF. As DNA, the CDR3 is TGTGCCAGCAGTGTACAGGACTATGGCTACACCTTC.

This clone appeared a single time. This rearrangement joins TRBV5-6 to TRBJ2-1; TRBD2 agrees at 10 bases. The CDR3 covers 15 residues. Germline V gene lookup returns CDR1 SGHDT and CDR2 YYEEEE. V gave up 5 bases and J gave up 6 bases; unmatched junction bases: 8. The CDR3 reads CASSRSGGARNEQFF. CDR3 in DNA: TGTGCCAGCAGTCGAAGCGGGGGGGCCCGCAATGAGCAGTTCTTC.

J is TRBJ2-7 and V is TRBV4-1, with D unresolved. Germline loops: CDR1 MGHRA, CDR2 YSYEKL. Trimming pared 0 bases from V and 3 bases from J, leaving 12 bases between. The CDR3 has 15 residues. The CDR3 spells CASSQDDFQLYEQYF. In nucleotides, the CDR3 is TGCGCCAGCAGCCAAGATGATTTTCAGCTCTACGAGCAGTACTTC.

V and J are TRBV7-9 and TRBJ2-5; TRBD2 matches at 8 bases. V was clipped by 3 bases and J by 3 bases; unmatched bases: 9. The CDR3 runs 16 residues. Germline values: CDR1 SEHNR, CDR2 FQNEAQ (reference sequence). The CDR3 loop is CASSFFGGGTKETQYF. The CDR3 DNA reads as TGTGCCAGCAGCTTCTTCGGCGGGGGGACTAAAGAGACCCAGTACTTC.

This clone was detected only once. The chain employs TRBV5-1 and TRBJ1-2; 9 bases agree with TRBD1. V shed 5 bases and J 7 bases; nucleotides not matched to a gene: 15. The CDR3 runs to 16 residues. From germline, CDR1 is SGHRS and CDR2 YFSETQ. The CDR3 DNA sequence: TGCGCCAGCAGGCCCGTCACGGACAGGGGCGAGAGTGGCTACACCTTC. Protein product: CASRPVTDRGESGYTF.

The chain uses TRBV15 and TRBJ2-2; D gene ambiguous. Germline-derived CDR1 and CDR2 are LNHNV and YYDKDF (reference sequence). The CDR3 totals 15 residues. V lost 0 bases and J 4 bases, leaving 9 bases between the germline ends. The CDR3 here is CATSRDPPGTGELFF. The CDR3 region has the DNA TGTGCCACCAGCAGAGATCCCCCGGGCACCGGGGAGCTGTTTTTT.

J is TRBJ1-1 and V is TRBV2; TRBD1 is a possible D gene (6 bases). The CDR3 sequence is 15 residues long. V lost 5 bases, J lost 2 bases, and 15 bases lay in between. CDR1 is SNHLY and CDR2 is FYNNEI in the germline V gene. CDR3 protein: CASSLAGTINTEAFF. Written as DNA, the CDR3 is TGTGCCAGCAGTTTAGCCGGGACAATAAACACTGAAGCTTTCTTT.

The chain uses TRBV5-6 and TRBJ1-5, with a tentative D call TRBD1 (5 bases). The V gene's germline CDR1 is SGHDT and CDR2 YYEEEE. Trimming pared 2 bases from V and 3 bases from J, leaving 21 bases between. The CDR3 runs 18 residues. The CDR3 sequence: CASSLGFLGQGPNQPQHF. As DNA, the CDR3 is TGTGCCAGCAGCTTAGGTTTCTTAGGCCAGGGCCCCAATCAGCCCCAGCATTTT.

For the CDR3, the DNA is TGTGCCAGTAGTACCTCCCACGGAGCGAGCAATCAGCCCCAGCATTTT. Amino acid sequence: CASSTSHGASNQPQHF. The chain has TRBV19 and TRBJ1-5; D not resolved. V lost 4 bases and J 1 base, leaving 14 bases between the germline ends. CDR3 size: 16 residues. Germline V lookup: CDR1 LNHDA, CDR2 SQIVND (reference sequence).

This sequence joins TRBV7-9 and TRBJ2-7; D could derive from TRBD1 or TRBD2 (5 bases each). The CDR3 totals 15 residues. The germline CDR1 and CDR2 sequences are SEHNR and FQNEAQ (reference sequence). With 1 base removed from V and 2 bases from J, the gap between germline ends came to 12 bases. The CDR3 loop reads CASSLGGTEAYEQYF. The CDR3 nucleotides read TGTGCCAGCAGCTTAGGTGGGACGGAAGCCTACGAGCAGTACTTC. Supplemented by reference TRBV7-9 and TRBJ2-7, the full variable domain reads DTGVSQNPRHKITKRGQNVTFRCDPISEHNRLYWYRQTLGQGPEFLTYFQNEAQLEKSRLLSDRFSAERPKGSFSTLEIQRTEQGDSAMYLCASSLGGTEAYEQYFGPGTRLTVT.

This clone was detected once. The rearrangement joins TRBV11-2 to TRBJ2-3; D is perhaps TRBD2 (5 bases). The ends were cut back, 1 base at V and 2 bases at J, with 10 bases in the middle. The CDR3 length is 15 residues. CDR1 and CDR2 (germline): SGHAT, FQNNGV. For the CDR3, the DNA is TGTGCCAGCAGCTTAGGGCTAGCCTTCACAGATACGCAGTATTTT. It translates to CASSLGLAFTDTQYF.

The CDR3 coding sequence is TGTGCCAGTAGTATGACGGTACGACAGAGCTCTGGAAACACCATATATTTT. The encoded protein is CASSMTVRQSSGNTIYF. This chain joins TRBV19 and TRBJ1-3; D is possibly TRBD1 (5 bases). With 3 bases removed from V and 0 bases from J, the gap between germline ends came to 15 bases. The CDR3 is made up of 17 amino acids. Germline V gene lookup returns CDR1 LNHDA and CDR2 SQIVND (reference sequence). Full variable domain (rest looked up from reference TRBV19 and TRBJ1-3): DGGITQSPKYLFRKEGQNVTLSCEQNLNHDAMYWYRQDPGQGLRLIYYSQIVNDFQKGDIAEGYSVSREKKESFPLTVTSAQKNPTAFYLCASSMTVRQSSGNTIYFGEGSWLTVV.

This chain uses TRBV11-3 with TRBJ1-6; the match to TRBD1 covers 7 bases. V lost 5 bases, J lost 8 bases, and 6 bases stayed unmatched. The length of the CDR3 is 14 residues. Germline V lookup: CDR1 SGHNT, CDR2 YENEEA. CDR3 sequence (DNA): TGTGCCAGCAGCCCAAGACAGGGTTATTCACCCCTCCACTTT. Amino acids: CASSPRQGYSPLHF.

The chain employs TRBV30 and TRBJ1-2; D gene ambiguous. Germline V gene sequence: CDR1 GTSNPN, CDR2 SVGIG (reference sequence). This CDR3 has 13 amino acids. Trimming removed 5 bases at V and 1 base at J, with 11 bases between. The CDR3 DNA is TGTGCCTGGTCCAAGGGTGGTAACTATGGCTACACCTTC. It encodes CAWSKGGNYGYTF. Based on the CDR3 plus reference TRBV30 and TRBJ1-2, the full variable domain is SQTIHQWPATLVQPVGSPLSLECTVEGTSNPNLYWYRQAAGRGLQLLFYSVGIGQISSEVPQNLSASRPQDRQFILSSKKLLLSDSGFYLCAWSKGGNYGYTFGSGTRLTVV.

The chain carries TRBV5-1 and TRBJ1-2; D is unclear. The germline V gene has CDR1 SGHRS and CDR2 YFSETQ. V dropped 5 bases and J dropped 4 bases, with 12 bases sitting between them. This CDR3 is built from 13 residues. CDR3 sequence (DNA): TGCGCCAGCAGTGCGGGCAGTGCCTATGGCTACACCTTC. It translates to CASSAGSAYGYTF.

This chain joins TRBV7-9 and TRBJ2-7; possibly TRBD1 or TRBD2 for D (6 bases each). V dropped 1 base and J dropped 5 bases, with 15 bases sitting between them. The CDR3 totals 15 residues. Germline V gives CDR1 SEHNR, CDR2 FQNEAQ (reference sequence). The CDR3, as DNA: TGTGCCAGCAGCTTAGTTGGGGGGCCAAGTGACGAGCAGTACTTC. Protein sequence: CASSLVGGPSDEQYF.

J is TRBJ1-2 and V is TRBV29-1, with 7 bases identical to TRBD1. This CDR3 contains 16 residues. Germline CDR1 reads SQVTM; CDR2 reads ANQGSEA. V lost 2 bases to trimming and J lost 7 bases; unmatched junction nucleotides: 16. The CDR3, as DNA: TGCAGCGTTGAAAACCGACAGGGAGATCTTAGCGGTGGCTACACCTTC. It specifies CSVENRQGDLSGGYTF.

The CDR3, as DNA: TGTGCCAGCAGTCCAGCAGCGGGGGCCCGGTACGAGCAGTACTTC. Protein sequence: CASSPAAGARYEQYF. The chain carries TRBV28 and TRBJ2-7, with 8 positions matching TRBD2. Germline V gene data show CDR1 as MDHEN and CDR2 as SYDVKM. V was clipped by 5 bases and J by 4 bases; unmatched bases: 10. The CDR3 runs 15 residues.

The chain joins TRBV11-1 to TRBJ1-1, with unresolved D. The CDR3 sequence is 15 residues long. Germline V CDR1 and CDR2: SGHAT, FQDESV (reference sequence). The V end was cut by 7 bases, the J end by 1 base, with 16 bases between. The CDR3 here is CASTQINGWNTEAFF. CDR3 nucleotides: TGTGCCAGCACCCAGATTAACGGTTGGAACACTGAAGCTTTCTTT.

The CDR3 protein is CASSLREGVSELFF. In nucleotides, the CDR3 is TGTGCCAGCAGCTTAAGGGAAGGGGTCTCCGAGCTGTTTTTT. The V call is TRBV7-6, the J call TRBJ2-2; D might be TRBD1 (5 bases). V lost 2 bases and J lost 11, with 15 bases in between. This CDR3 region has 14 residues. Germline CDR1 and CDR2: SGHVS and FNYEAQ. The full variable domain, with the rest looked up from reference TRBV7-6 and TRBJ2-2, is GAGVSQSPRYKVTKRGQDVALRCDPISGHVSLYWYRQALGQGPEFLTYFNYEAQQDKSGLPNDRFSAERPEGSISTLTIQRTEQRDSAMYRCASSLREGVSELFFGEGSRLTVL.

This clone was seen more than once but under ten times. This chain joins TRBV6-4 and TRBJ2-6; tentative D call: TRBD2 (7 bases). Trimming removed 2 bases at V and 4 bases at J, with 12 bases between. The germline V gene has CDR1 MRHNA and CDR2 SNTAGT. The CDR3 sequence is 16 residues long. The CDR3 nucleotides are TGTGCCAGCAGTGACAGGACAGCGGGAGGGGCCAACGTCCTGACTTTC. This encodes CASSDRTAGGANVLTF.

V usage is TRBV7-9 and J usage is TRBJ1-1; TRBD1 matches 9 bases. The junction had 2 bases not matched to a gene; V was cut back by 4 bases and J by 11 bases. This CDR3 contains 11 residues. Germline values: CDR1 SEHNR, CDR2 FQNEAQ (reference sequence). CDR3 sequence reads: CASSWTGEAFF. The CDR3 nucleotides read TGTGCCAGCAGCTGGACAGGGGAGGCTTTCTTT.

The gene calls are TRBV28 and TRBJ1-1; D remains unclear. The CDR3 loop spans 12 amino acids. CDR1 and CDR2 from the germline V gene are MDHEN and SYDVKM. V was trimmed by 1 base and J by 8 bases, leaving 8 bases between them. Here the CDR3 DNA reads TGTGCCAGCAGTTTATCCCTATCGGAAGCTTTCTTT. Translated, it gives CASSLSLSEAFF.

V is TRBV10-3 and J is TRBJ2-3; perhaps TRBD2 as D (5 bases). Between the trimmed V and J ends, which lost 6 bases and 0 bases, there was a span of 10 bases. This CDR3 is 14 amino acids long. Germline loops: CDR1 ENHRY, CDR2 SYGVKD. In nucleotides, the CDR3 is TGTGCCATCAGAGGGCTAGCTAGCACAGATACGCAGTATTTT. Translation: CAIRGLASTDTQYF.